This T cell receptor (beta chain) comes out of a study of blood T cells in healthy people across ages. Study at large: There was about one barcoded beta molecule captured by template switching per two T cells. General study points: Possibly confounding the expanded clonotype changes was the fact that donor CMV status was unknown.

PBMCs were isolated at a quantity of at least 6.5 million per sample. Through a sample-barcoded 5' primer and a J-beta primer mix, a second PCR was run for about 7 to 12 cycles. From each sample, at least 2.5 million paired-end reads containing CDR3 were obtained. In TCRdb, the 5' RACE reads were re-called with MiXCR into one record per CDR3 protein. The sample lists about 800,000 distinct CDR3 sequences, about 47% seen once, with around a sixth in the top ten. Germline CDR1 is DFQATT and CDR2 is SNEGSKA (reference sequence). V lost 3 bases, J lost 0 bases, and 9 bases lay in between. CDR3 length equals 14 residues. The sample holds a few counts of this clonotype. Its antigen is still unknown.

This receptor was identified in a man older than 75 in good health. Sequences were obtained from blood. The chain is built from TRBV20-1 and TRBJ2-1, with D tentatively TRBD1 or TRBD2 (5 bases each). In DNA form, the CDR3 reads TGCAGTGCTAGCGAGGGGAGCTCCTACAATGAGCAGTTCTTC. Translation gives CSASEGSSYNEQFF.